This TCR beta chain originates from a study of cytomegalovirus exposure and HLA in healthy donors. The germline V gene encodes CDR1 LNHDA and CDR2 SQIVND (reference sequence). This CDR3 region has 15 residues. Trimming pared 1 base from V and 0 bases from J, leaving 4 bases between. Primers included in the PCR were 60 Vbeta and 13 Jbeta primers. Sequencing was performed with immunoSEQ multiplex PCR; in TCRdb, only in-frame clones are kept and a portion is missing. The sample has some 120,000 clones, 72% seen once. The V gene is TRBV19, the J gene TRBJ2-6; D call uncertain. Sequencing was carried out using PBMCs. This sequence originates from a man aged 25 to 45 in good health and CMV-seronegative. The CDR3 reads CASSIGGSGANVLTF. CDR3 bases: TGTGCCAGTAGTATAGGCGGCTCTGGGGCCAACGTCCTGACTTTC. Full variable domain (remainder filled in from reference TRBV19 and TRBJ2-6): DGGITQSPKYLFRKEGQNVTLSCEQNLNHDAMYWYRQDPGQGLRLIYYSQIVNDFQKGDIAEGYSVSREKKESFPLTVTSAQKNPTAFYLCASSIGGSGANVLTFGAGSRLTVL.